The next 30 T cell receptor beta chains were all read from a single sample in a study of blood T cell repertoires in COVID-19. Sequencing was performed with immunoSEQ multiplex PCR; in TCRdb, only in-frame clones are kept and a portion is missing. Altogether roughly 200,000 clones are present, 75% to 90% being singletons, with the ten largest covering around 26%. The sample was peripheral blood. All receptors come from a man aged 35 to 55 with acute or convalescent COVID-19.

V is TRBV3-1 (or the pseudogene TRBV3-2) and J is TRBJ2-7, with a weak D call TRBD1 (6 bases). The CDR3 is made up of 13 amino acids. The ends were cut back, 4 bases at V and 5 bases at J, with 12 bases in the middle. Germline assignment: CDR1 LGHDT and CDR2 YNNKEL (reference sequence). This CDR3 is CASSPTGFNEQYF. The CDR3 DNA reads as TGTGCCAGCAGCCCAACAGGGTTCAACGAGCAGTACTTC.

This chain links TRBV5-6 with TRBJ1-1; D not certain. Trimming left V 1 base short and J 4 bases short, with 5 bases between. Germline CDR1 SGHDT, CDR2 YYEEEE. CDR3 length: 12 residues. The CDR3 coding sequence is TGTGCCAGCAGCTTGAGCATCACTGAAGCTTTCTTT. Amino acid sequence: CASSLSITEAFF.

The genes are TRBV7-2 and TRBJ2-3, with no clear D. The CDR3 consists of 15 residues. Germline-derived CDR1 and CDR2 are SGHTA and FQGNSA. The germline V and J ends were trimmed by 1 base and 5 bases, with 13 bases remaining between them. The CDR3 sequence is CASSLVGNAEDTQYF. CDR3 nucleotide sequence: TGTGCCAGCAGCTTAGTCGGAAACGCGGAAGATACGCAGTATTTT.

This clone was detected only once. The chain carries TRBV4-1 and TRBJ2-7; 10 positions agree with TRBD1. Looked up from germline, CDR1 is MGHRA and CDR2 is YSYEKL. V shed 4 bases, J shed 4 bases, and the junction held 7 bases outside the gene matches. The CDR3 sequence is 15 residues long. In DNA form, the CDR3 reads TGCGCCAGCAGCCGCGCGGGACAGGGGATGTACGAGCAGTACTTC. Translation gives CASSRAGQGMYEQYF.

CDR3 bases: TGTGCCAGCAGCTCTGGACAGGGGGCGGTGAGTGGCTACACCTTC. This translates into CASSSGQGAVSGYTF. The V call is TRBV5-6, the J call TRBJ1-2; 11 bases match TRBD1. Trimming cost V 3 bases and J 7 bases; bases outside gene matches: 8. Germline assignment: CDR1 SGHDT and CDR2 YYEEEE. The CDR3 runs to 15 residues.

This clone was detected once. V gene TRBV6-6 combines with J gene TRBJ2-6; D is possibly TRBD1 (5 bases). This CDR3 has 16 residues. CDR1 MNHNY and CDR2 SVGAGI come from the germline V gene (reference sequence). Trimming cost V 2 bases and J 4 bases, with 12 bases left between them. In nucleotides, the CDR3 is TGTGCCAGCAGTTACGGAAGGGGATCCGGGGCCAACGTCCTGACTTTC. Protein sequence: CASSYGRGSGANVLTF.

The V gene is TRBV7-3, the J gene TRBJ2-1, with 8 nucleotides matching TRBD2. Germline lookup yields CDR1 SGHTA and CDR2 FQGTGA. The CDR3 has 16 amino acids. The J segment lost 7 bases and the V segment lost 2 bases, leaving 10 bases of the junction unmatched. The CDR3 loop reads CASSLGPSGSGNEQFF. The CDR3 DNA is TGTGCCAGCAGCTTAGGTCCTAGCGGGTCAGGTAATGAGCAGTTCTTC.

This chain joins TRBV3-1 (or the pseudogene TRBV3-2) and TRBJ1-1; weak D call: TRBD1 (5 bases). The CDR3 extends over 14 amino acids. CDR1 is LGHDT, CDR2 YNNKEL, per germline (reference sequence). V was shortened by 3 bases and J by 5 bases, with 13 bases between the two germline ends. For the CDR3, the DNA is TGTGCCAGCAGCCAGAGGCAGGGAGGGACTGAAGCTTTCTTT. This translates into CASSQRQGGTEAFF.

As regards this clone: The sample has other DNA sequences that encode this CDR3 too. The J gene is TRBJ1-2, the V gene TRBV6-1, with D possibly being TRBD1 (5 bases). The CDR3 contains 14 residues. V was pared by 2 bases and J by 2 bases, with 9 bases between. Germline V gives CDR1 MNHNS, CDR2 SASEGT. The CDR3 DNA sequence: TGTGCCAGCAGTGAATCCGGGGGGAACTATGGCTACACCTTC. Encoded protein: CASSESGGNYGYTF.

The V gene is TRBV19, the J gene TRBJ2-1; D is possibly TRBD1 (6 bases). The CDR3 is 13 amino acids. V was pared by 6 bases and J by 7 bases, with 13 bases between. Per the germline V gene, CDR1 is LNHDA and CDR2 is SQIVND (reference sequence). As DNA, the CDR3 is TGTGCCAGTAGCATACAGGGTAAGAATGAGCAGTTCTTC. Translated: CASSIQGKNEQFF.

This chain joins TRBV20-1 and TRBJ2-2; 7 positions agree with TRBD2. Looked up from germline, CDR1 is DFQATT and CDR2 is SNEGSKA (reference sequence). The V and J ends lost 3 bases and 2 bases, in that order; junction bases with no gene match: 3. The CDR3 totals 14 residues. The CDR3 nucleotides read TGCAGTGCTAGTCGCGGGGGTAACACCGGGGAGCTGTTTTTT. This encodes CSASRGGNTGELFF.

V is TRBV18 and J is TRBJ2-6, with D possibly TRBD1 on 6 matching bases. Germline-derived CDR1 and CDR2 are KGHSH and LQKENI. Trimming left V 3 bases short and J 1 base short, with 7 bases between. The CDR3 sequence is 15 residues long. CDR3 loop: CASSPGQSGANVLTF. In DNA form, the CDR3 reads TGTGCCAGCTCACCTGGACAGTCTGGGGCCAACGTCCTGACTTTC. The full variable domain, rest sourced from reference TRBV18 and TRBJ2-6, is NAGVMQNPRHLVRRRGQEARLRCSPMKGHSHVYWYRQLPEEGLKFMVYLQKENIIDESGMPKERFSAEFPKEGPSILRIQQVVRGDSAAYFCASSPGQSGANVLTFGAGSRLTVL.

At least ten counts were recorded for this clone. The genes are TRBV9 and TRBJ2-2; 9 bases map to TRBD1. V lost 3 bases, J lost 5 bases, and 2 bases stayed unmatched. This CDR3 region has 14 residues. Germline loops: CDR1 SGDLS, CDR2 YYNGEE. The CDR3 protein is CASSGQGGTGELFF. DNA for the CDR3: TGTGCCAGCAGCGGACAGGGGGGGACCGGGGAGCTGTTTTTT.

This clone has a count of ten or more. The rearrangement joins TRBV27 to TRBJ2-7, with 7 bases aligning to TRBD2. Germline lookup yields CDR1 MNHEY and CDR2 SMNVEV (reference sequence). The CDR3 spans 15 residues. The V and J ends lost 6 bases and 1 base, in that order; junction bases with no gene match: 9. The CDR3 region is CASRQSRGGSYEQYF. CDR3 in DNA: TGTGCCAGCAGGCAATCTCGCGGGGGATCCTACGAGCAGTACTTC.

In nucleotides, the CDR3 is TGTGCCAGCAGCTGGGGACTAGCGAGAGGAGAGACCCAGTACTTC. Amino acids: CASSWGLARGETQYF. The rearrangement uses TRBV7-2 and TRBJ2-5; 10 bases are shared with TRBD2. Trimming removed 4 bases from V and 4 bases from J; junction bases left unmatched: 6. In germline, CDR1 is SGHTA, CDR2 FQGNSA. The CDR3 runs 15 residues.

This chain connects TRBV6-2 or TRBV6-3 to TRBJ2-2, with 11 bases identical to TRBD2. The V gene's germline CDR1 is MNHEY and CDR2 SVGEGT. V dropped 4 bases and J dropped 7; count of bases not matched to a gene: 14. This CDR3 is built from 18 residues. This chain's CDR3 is CASSSVAGGPNVVGELFF. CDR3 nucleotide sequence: TGTGCCAGCAGTTCCGTAGCGGGAGGGCCGAATGTAGTCGGGGAGCTGTTTTTT.

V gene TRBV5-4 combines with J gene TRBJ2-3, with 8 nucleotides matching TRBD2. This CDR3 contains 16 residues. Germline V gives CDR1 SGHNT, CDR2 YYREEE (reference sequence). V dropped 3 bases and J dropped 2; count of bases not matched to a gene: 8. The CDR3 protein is CASSSPSGSVTDTQYF. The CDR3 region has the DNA TGTGCCAGCAGCTCGCCTAGCGGGTCGGTCACAGATACGCAGTATTTT. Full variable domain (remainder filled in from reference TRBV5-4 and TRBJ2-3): ETGVTQSPTHLIKTRGQQVTLRCSSQSGHNTVSWYQQALGQGPQFIFQYYREEENGRGNFPPRFSGLQFPNYSSELNVNALELDDSALYLCASSSPSGSVTDTQYFGPGTRLTVL.

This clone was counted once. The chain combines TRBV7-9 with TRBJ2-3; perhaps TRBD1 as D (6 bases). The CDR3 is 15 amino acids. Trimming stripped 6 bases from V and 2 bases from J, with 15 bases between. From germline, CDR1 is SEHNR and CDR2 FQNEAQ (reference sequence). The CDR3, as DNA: TGTGCCAGCAGATTTCCGGGACACAACACAGATACGCAGTATTTT. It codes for CASRFPGHNTDTQYF.

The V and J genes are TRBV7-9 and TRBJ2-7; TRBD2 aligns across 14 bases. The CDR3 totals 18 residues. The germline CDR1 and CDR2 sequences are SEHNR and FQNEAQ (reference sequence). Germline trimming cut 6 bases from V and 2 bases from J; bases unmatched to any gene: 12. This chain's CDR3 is CASRSLGLAGERTYEQYF. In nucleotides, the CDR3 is TGTGCCAGCAGGTCATTGGGACTAGCGGGAGAGAGGACCTACGAGCAGTACTTC.

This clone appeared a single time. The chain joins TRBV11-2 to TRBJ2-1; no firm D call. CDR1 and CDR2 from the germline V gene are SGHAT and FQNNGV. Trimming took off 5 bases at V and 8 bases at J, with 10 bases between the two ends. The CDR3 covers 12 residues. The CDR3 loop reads CASSTFEDEQFF. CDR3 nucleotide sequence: TGTGCCAGCAGCACTTTCGAAGATGAGCAGTTCTTC.

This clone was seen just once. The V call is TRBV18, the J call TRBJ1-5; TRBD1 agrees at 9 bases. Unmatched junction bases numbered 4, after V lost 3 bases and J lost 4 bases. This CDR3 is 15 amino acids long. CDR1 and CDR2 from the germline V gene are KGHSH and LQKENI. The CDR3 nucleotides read TGTGCCAGCTCACCGACAGGGGGTCGAAATCAGCCCCAGCATTTT. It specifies CASSPTGGRNQPQHF.

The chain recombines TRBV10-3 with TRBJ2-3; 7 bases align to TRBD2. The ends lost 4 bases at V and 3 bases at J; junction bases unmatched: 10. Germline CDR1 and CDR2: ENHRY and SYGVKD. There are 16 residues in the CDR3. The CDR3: CAISGGGSLRTDTQYF. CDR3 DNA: TGTGCCATCAGTGGCGGGGGATCCCTGAGAACAGATACGCAGTATTTT.

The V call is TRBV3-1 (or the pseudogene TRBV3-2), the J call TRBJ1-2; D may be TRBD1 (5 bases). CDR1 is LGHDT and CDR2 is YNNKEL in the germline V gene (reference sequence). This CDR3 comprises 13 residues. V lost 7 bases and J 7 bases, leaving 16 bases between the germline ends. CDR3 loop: CASNGGGTVGYTF. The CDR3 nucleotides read TGTGCCAGCAATGGTGGCGGGACGGTTGGCTACACCTTC.

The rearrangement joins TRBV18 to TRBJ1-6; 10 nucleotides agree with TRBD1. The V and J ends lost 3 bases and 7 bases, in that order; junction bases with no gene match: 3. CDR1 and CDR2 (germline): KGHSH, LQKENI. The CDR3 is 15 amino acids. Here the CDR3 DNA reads TGTGCCAGCTCACCGGACAGGGGGGGAAATTCACCCCTCCACTTT. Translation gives CASSPDRGGNSPLHF.

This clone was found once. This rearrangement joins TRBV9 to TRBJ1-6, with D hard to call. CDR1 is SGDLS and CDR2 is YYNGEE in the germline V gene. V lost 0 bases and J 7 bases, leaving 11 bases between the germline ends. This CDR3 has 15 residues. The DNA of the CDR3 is TGTGCCAGCAGCGTAGTGGGAGACGGGAATTCACCCCTCCACTTT. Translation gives CASSVVGDGNSPLHF.

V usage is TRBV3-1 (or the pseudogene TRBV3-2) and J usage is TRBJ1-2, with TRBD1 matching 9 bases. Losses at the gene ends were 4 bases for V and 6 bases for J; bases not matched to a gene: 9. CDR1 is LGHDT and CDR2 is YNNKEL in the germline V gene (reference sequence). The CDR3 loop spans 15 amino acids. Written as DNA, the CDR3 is TGTGCCAGCAGCCCCCGGGGACAGGGTGGAAATGGCTACACCTTC. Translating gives CASSPRGQGGNGYTF.

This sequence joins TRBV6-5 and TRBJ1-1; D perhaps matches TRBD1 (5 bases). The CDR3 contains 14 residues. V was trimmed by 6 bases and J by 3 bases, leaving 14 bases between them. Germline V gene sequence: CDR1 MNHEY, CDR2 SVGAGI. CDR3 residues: CASSFTGRDTEAFF. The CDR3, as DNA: TGTGCCAGCAGCTTTACAGGTAGGGACACTGAAGCTTTCTTT.

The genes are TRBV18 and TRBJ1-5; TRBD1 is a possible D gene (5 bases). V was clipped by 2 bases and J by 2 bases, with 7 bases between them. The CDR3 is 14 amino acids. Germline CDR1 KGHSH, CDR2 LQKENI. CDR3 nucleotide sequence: TGTGCCAGCTCACCAGAAGGGGGCAATCAGCCCCAGCATTTT. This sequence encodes CASSPEGGNQPQHF.

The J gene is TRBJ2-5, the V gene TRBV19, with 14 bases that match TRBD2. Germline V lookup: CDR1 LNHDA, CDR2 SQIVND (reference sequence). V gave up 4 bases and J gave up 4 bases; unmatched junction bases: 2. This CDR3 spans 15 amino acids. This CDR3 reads CASSTGLAGVETQYF. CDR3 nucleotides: TGTGCCAGTAGTACGGGACTAGCGGGAGTAGAGACCCAGTACTTC.

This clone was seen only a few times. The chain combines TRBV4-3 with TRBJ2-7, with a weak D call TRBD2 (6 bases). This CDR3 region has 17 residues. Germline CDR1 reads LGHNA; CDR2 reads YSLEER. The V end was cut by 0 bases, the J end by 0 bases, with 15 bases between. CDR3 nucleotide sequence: TGCGCCAGCAGCCAAGATGTCGAGGGAGGTCTCTCCTACGAGCAGTACTTC. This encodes CASSQDVEGGLSYEQYF.